This paragraph covers one T cell receptor beta chain sequence. CDR1 SNHLY and CDR2 FYNNEI come from the germline V gene. The CDR3 is 14 residues long. Trimming removed 3 bases at V and 0 bases at J, with 9 bases between. The sample is drawn from a study of blood T cell repertoires in COVID-19. Study-wide context: The United States, Italy and Spain provided the acute and convalescent COVID-19 samples. Nucleic acid was either cDNA or gDNA, and it came from T cells, B-cell-depleted T cells, or PBMCs.

Per the authors' pipeline: Reference gene primer amplification yielded estimated nucleated cell counts. The repertoire was sequenced with immunoSEQ multiplex PCR; TCRdb's copy has only in-frame clones and lacks some. V, J and clone size are taken as reported in that table, and D and trimming were inferred from the DNA itself. The sample includes a few hundred thousand clones, around nine tenths of them seen just once. The source material was peripheral blood. This sequence originates from a man between 60 and 75 years old who had recovered from COVID-19. V usage is TRBV2 and J usage is TRBJ2-7, with D hard to call. The CDR3 here is CASSDLAASYEQYF. The DNA of the CDR3 is TGTGCCAGCAGTGATTTGGCGGCCTCCTACGAGCAGTACTTC.